One sample yielded the 27 T cell receptor beta chains listed below, sequenced in a study of blood T cell repertoires in COVID-19. Clones were sequenced by immunoSEQ multiplex PCR, and TCRdb holds only the in-frame ones, with some missing. The table shows approximately 400,000 clones, with approximately 88% occurring only once. The sample comprised peripheral blood. Source of these receptors: a woman between 50 and 59 years old with COVID-19, enrolled during active disease.

The chain employs TRBV9 and TRBJ1-2; the D is unclear. Germline lookup yields CDR1 SGDLS and CDR2 YYNGEE. V was shortened by 1 base and J by 5 bases, with 9 bases between the two germline ends. This CDR3 has 13 amino acids. CDR3 residues: CASSVTGSYGYTF. DNA for the CDR3: TGTGCCAGCAGCGTAACGGGTAGTTATGGCTACACCTTC.

The chain employs TRBV11-2 and TRBJ2-3; 9 positions match TRBD2. Trimming took 2 bases from V and 0 from J; bases not matched to a gene: 6. Germline CDR1 is SGHAT and CDR2 is FQNNGV. The CDR3 is made up of 17 amino acids. CDR3 loop: CASSLRVAGDSTDTQYF. The CDR3 nucleotides read TGTGCCAGCAGCTTAAGGGTAGCGGGGGATAGCACAGATACGCAGTATTTT.

This clone was seen only once. The gene calls are TRBV9 and TRBJ1-2; 10 bases fit TRBD1. The V and J ends lost 4 bases and 1 base, in that order; junction bases with no gene match: 4. Germline CDR1 and CDR2: SGDLS and YYNGEE. CDR3 length equals 15 residues. The CDR3 loop reads CASSSDRGINYGYTF. CDR3 sequence (DNA): TGTGCCAGCAGCTCGGACAGGGGGATTAACTATGGCTACACCTTC.

The DNA for the CDR3 is TGTGCCAGCAGCCTCGGACTGCACGTACAGTATTTT. Translated, it gives CASSLGLHVQYF. The rearrangement uses TRBV7-2 and TRBJ2-3; possibly TRBD2 for D (5 bases). The germline V gene encodes CDR1 SGHTA and CDR2 FQGNSA. V was clipped by 5 bases and J by 12 bases, with 15 bases between them. The length of the CDR3 is 12 residues.

This chain links TRBV2 with TRBJ1-5; D possibly corresponds to TRBD1 (6 bases). Trimming took off 6 bases at V and 1 base at J, with 7 bases between the two ends. Germline lookup yields CDR1 SNHLY and CDR2 FYNNEI. The CDR3 has 13 residues. In nucleotides, the CDR3 is TGTGCCAGCAGGACAGGAAGCAATCAGCCCCAGCATTTT. It codes for CASRTGSNQPQHF.

The V and J genes are TRBV29-1 and TRBJ2-2, with 10 bases that match TRBD2. Germline CDR1 is SQVTM and CDR2 is ANQGSEA. After removal of 7 bases from V and 5 bases from J, the junction contained 7 bases not matched to a gene. This CDR3 region has 14 residues. The CDR3 DNA is TGCAGCGCTAGTAGCGGGGGGTCTACCGGGGAGCTGTTTTTT. This sequence encodes CSASSGGSTGELFF.

This clone was found once. The V gene is TRBV3-1 (or the pseudogene TRBV3-2), the J gene TRBJ1-2; D perhaps matches TRBD1 (6 bases). The germline V gene encodes CDR1 LGHDT and CDR2 YNNKEL (reference sequence). Deletions cut 1 base from V and 7 bases from J, with 22 bases between. The CDR3 loop spans 17 amino acids. Written as DNA, the CDR3 is TGTGCCAGCAGCCAAGGGAGCTACAGGGCCACTAAAGTTGGCTACACCTTC. Encoded protein: CASSQGSYRATKVGYTF.

The chain is built from TRBV7-2 and TRBJ2-1; 12 nucleotides align to TRBD2. Germline CDR1 is SGHTA and CDR2 is FQGNSA. This CDR3 has 17 amino acids. Trimming cost V 2 bases and J 3 bases; bases outside gene matches: 5. The CDR3 nucleotides are TGTGCCAGCAGCTTAACGTCTAGCGGGGGGGGCTACAATGAGCAGTTCTTC. Translation: CASSLTSSGGGYNEQFF. Filled out from reference TRBV7-2 and TRBJ2-1, the complete variable domain reads GAGVSQSPSNKVTEKGKDVELRCDPISGHTALYWYRQSLGQGLEFLIYFQGNSAPDKSGLPSDRFSAERTGGSVSTLTIQRTQQEDSAVYLCASSLTSSGGGYNEQFFGPGTRLTVL.

V gene TRBV5-5 combines with J gene TRBJ1-2; 7 nucleotides match TRBD1. V lost 4 bases, J lost 6 bases, and 9 bases stayed unmatched. Germline V gene lookup returns CDR1 SGHKS and CDR2 YYEKEE (reference sequence). The CDR3 contains 14 residues. The CDR3 region has the DNA TGTGCCAGCAGCGGCGGCAGGGGGGAGGATGGCTACACCTTC. Its translation: CASSGGRGEDGYTF.

The rearrangement uses TRBV29-1 and TRBJ2-7, with 9 bases that match TRBD2. The CDR3 extends over 14 amino acids. Germline trimming cut 5 bases from V and 3 bases from J; bases unmatched to any gene: 8. The germline CDR1 and CDR2 sequences are SQVTM and ANQGSEA. The DNA of the CDR3 is TGCAGCGTTTCCCTCAGCGGGGGGTACTACGAGCAGTACTTC. Translating it yields CSVSLSGGYYEQYF.

This chain uses TRBV19 with TRBJ2-3; 11 positions match TRBD2. The germline CDR1 and CDR2 sequences are LNHDA and SQIVND (reference sequence). This CDR3 is built from 17 residues. Unmatched junction bases numbered 7, after V lost 3 bases and J lost 2 bases. For the CDR3, the DNA is TGTGCCAGTAGTATGAGTAGCGGGGGGGCTCTCACAGATACGCAGTATTTT. This sequence encodes CASSMSSGGALTDTQYF.

The rearrangement uses TRBV5-1 and TRBJ1-1; a weak D match, TRBD1 (5 bases). Trimming took off 3 bases at V and 8 bases at J, with 11 bases between the two ends. Germline V gene sequence: CDR1 SGHRS, CDR2 YFSETQ. The CDR3 is made up of 12 amino acids. DNA of the CDR3: TGCGCCAGCAGCTCGACAGCGAACGAAGCTTTCTTT. Protein: CASSSTANEAFF. The whole variable domain, remainder taken from reference TRBV5-1 and TRBJ1-1, is KAGVTQTPRYLIKTRGQQVTLSCSPISGHRSVSWYQQTPGQGLQFLFEYFSETQRNKGNFPGRFSGRQFSNSRSEMNVSTLELGDSALYLCASSSTANEAFFGQGTRLTVV.

This chain connects TRBV15 to TRBJ1-4, with D unclear. The germline CDR1 and CDR2 sequences are LNHNV and YYDKDF (reference sequence). The CDR3 covers 15 residues. The V end was cut by 0 bases, the J end by 7 bases, with 12 bases between. The CDR3 is CATSRDRARGEKLFF. DNA for the CDR3: TGTGCCACCAGCAGAGACCGGGCCCGGGGTGAAAAACTGTTTTTT.

The count of this clone is one. The rearrangement links TRBV7-9 to TRBJ1-2; TRBD1 matches at 12 bases. Germline-derived CDR1 and CDR2 are SEHNR and FQNEAQ (reference sequence). After removal of 6 bases from V and 6 bases from J, the junction contained 8 bases not matched to a gene. The CDR3 length is 15 residues. Here the CDR3 DNA reads TGTGCCAGCAGTTATACCGGGACAGGGGGCGATGGCTACACCTTC. Residues: CASSYTGTGGDGYTF.

The chain uses TRBV5-1 and TRBJ1-2; 10 nucleotides line up with TRBD1. CDR3 size: 16 residues. Per germline, CDR1 SGHRS and CDR2 YFSETQ. Trimming at V came to 3 bases and at J to 4 bases, leaving 9 bases not matched to a gene. CDR3 in DNA: TGCGCCAGCAGCTCCGGGACAGGGGTAAGGGGCTATGGCTACACCTTC. This sequence encodes CASSSGTGVRGYGYTF.

This clone was seen only once. Here the CDR3 reads CASSSGTGSLEQYF. The CDR3 DNA follows: TGTGCCAGCAGTTCGGGGACAGGATCCCTGGAGCAGTACTTC. The V and J genes are TRBV6-5 and TRBJ2-7; 8 nucleotides agree with TRBD1. This CDR3 is 14 amino acids long. Germline V CDR1 and CDR2: MNHEY, SVGAGI. Trimming cost V 4 bases and J 7 bases; bases outside gene matches: 9.

This clone was seen just once. The CDR3 is CASSQAGASGYTF. Written as DNA, the CDR3 is TGTGCCAGCAGCCAAGCAGGGGCCAGTGGCTACACCTTC. The chain combines TRBV3-1 (or the pseudogene TRBV3-2) with TRBJ1-2, with a possible D match to TRBD1 (6 bases). CDR3 length: 13 amino acids. Trimming removed 1 base from V and 7 bases from J, with 10 bases in between. Germline loops: CDR1 LGHDT, CDR2 YNNKEL (reference sequence).

V is TRBV24-1 and J is TRBJ2-5; TRBD2 matches at 14 bases. The CDR3 runs 16 residues. V shed 4 bases and J 7 bases; nucleotides not matched to a gene: 7. Per the germline V gene, CDR1 is KGHDR and CDR2 is SFDVKD. The CDR3 DNA follows: TGTGCCACCAGTGACCGGACTAGCGGGGGGCGGGGGACCCAGTACTTC. It yields the protein CATSDRTSGGRGTQYF.

The rearrangement joins TRBV3-1 (or the pseudogene TRBV3-2) to TRBJ2-3; 7 bases align to TRBD2. CDR1 and CDR2 from the germline V gene are LGHDT and YNNKEL (reference sequence). The CDR3 is made up of 15 amino acids. The J segment lost 0 bases and the V segment lost 4 bases, leaving 4 bases of the junction unmatched. The chain's CDR3 is CASSRASGSTDTQYF. The CDR3 DNA sequence: TGTGCCAGCAGCCGAGCTAGCGGTAGCACAGATACGCAGTATTTT.

The chain joins TRBV3-1 (or the pseudogene TRBV3-2) to TRBJ1-2, with a tentative D call TRBD1 (5 bases). The CDR3 is 18 residues long. The germline gives CDR1 LGHDT, CDR2 YNNKEL (reference sequence). V shed 1 base and J shed 8 bases, with 26 bases lying between them. Written as DNA, the CDR3 is TGTGCCAGCAGCCAAGTTTCGGGGGTATCCGGGGCCGGTAGCGGCTACACCTTC. This codes for CASSQVSGVSGAGSGYTF.

The chain combines TRBV2 with TRBJ2-6; no clear D gene. The CDR3 extends over 13 amino acids. Deletions cut 8 bases from V and 1 base from J, with 6 bases between. In germline, CDR1 is SNHLY, CDR2 FYNNEI. Here the CDR3 DNA reads TGTGCCAGCTGCGCTTCTGGGGCCAACGTCCTGACTTTC. It specifies CASCASGANVLTF.

This chain joins TRBV30 and TRBJ1-4; a possible D gene is TRBD1 (5 bases). Germline values: CDR1 GTSNPN, CDR2 SVGIG (reference sequence). V lost 0 bases and J lost 8, with 16 bases in between. The CDR3 has 15 amino acids. The CDR3 here is CAWSVRWDSEEKLFF. In nucleotides, the CDR3 is TGTGCCTGGAGTGTTAGGTGGGACTCCGAGGAAAAACTGTTTTTT.

J is TRBJ1-5 and V is TRBV27, with 10 positions matching TRBD1. The CDR3 contains 16 residues. The germline V gene encodes CDR1 MNHEY and CDR2 SMNVEV (reference sequence). After removal of 7 bases from V and 3 bases from J, the junction contained 9 bases not matched to a gene. CDR3 protein: CASTIWTGGTNQPQHF. Here the CDR3 DNA reads TGTGCCAGCACCATCTGGACAGGGGGGACCAATCAGCCCCAGCATTTT.

J is TRBJ2-1 and V is TRBV24-1, with TRBD1 identical over 9 bases. Per the germline V gene, CDR1 is KGHDR and CDR2 is SFDVKD. The J segment lost 1 base and the V segment lost 2 bases, leaving 2 bases of the junction unmatched. The CDR3 loop spans 16 amino acids. CDR3 bases: TGTGCCACCAGTGATTCCGGGACAGGGTCCTACAATGAGCAGTTCTTC. Translating it yields CATSDSGTGSYNEQFF.

V usage is TRBV15 and J usage is TRBJ2-3; D is possibly TRBD2 (6 bases). The germline V and J ends were trimmed by 3 bases and 2 bases, with 24 bases remaining between them. This CDR3 comprises 19 residues. The germline CDR1 and CDR2 sequences are LNHNV and YYDKDF (reference sequence). The CDR3 protein is CATSSPSEGLPENTDTQYF. In DNA, the CDR3 is TGTGCCACCAGCAGCCCCAGCGAAGGACTACCGGAGAACACAGATACGCAGTATTTT.

The chain has TRBV25-1 and TRBJ1-1, with D possibly matching TRBD1 (5 bases). V was trimmed by 3 bases and J by 10 bases, leaving 15 bases between them. The CDR3 is 13 residues long. Germline assignment: CDR1 MGHDK and CDR2 SYGVNS. This CDR3 reads CASSDTPGGRAFF. The CDR3 nucleotides are TGTGCCAGCAGTGATACCCCGGGGGGGAGAGCTTTCTTT.

The V gene is TRBV28, the J gene TRBJ2-7; possibly TRBD2 for D (5 bases). This CDR3 region has 13 residues. From germline, CDR1 is MDHEN and CDR2 SYDVKM. Trimming left V 3 bases short and J 5 bases short, with 11 bases between. CDR3 residues: CASSLMGRNEQYF. In nucleotides, the CDR3 is TGTGCCAGCAGTTTGATGGGGAGAAACGAGCAGTACTTC.